The 3 T cell receptor beta chains given below trace back to one sample, sequenced in a study of blood T cell repertoires in COVID-19 (TCRdb year 2020). Library prep was done by the immunoSEQ multiplex PCR assay. As stored in TCRdb, this immuneACCESS dataset retains in-frame rearrangements with V and J assigned. A fraction of the clones does not appear; measured against another copy, unresolved V genes explain less than half of the discrepancy, and the remainder lacks a known reason. For this sample the table gives around 320,000 clones, of which roughly 90% were detected only once. Jointly, the top ten make up approximately 10% of the sample. Sample: peripheral blood. The receptors originated from a woman in her twenties or thirties with COVID-19, enrolled during active disease.

The chain joins TRBV7-2 to TRBJ2-1; 7 bases match TRBD1. This CDR3 region has 14 residues. J was trimmed by 7 bases and V by 5 bases; bases with no gene match: 8. Germline assignment: CDR1 SGHTA and CDR2 FQGNSA. The CDR3 reads CASSISQGRNEQFF. The CDR3 DNA reads as TGTGCCAGCAGCATATCACAGGGGCGAAATGAGCAGTTCTTC.

This clone was seen just once. The chain uses TRBV19 and TRBJ1-5; the match to TRBD1 covers 10 bases. The CDR3 totals 17 residues. Per the germline V gene, CDR1 is LNHDA and CDR2 is SQIVND (reference sequence). After removal of 5 bases from V and 4 bases from J, the junction contained 11 bases not matched to a gene. The CDR3 protein is CASSPTPGQGINQPQHF. CDR3 in DNA: TGTGCCAGTAGTCCAACCCCGGGACAGGGGATTAATCAGCCCCAGCATTTT.

The rearrangement links TRBV28 to TRBJ1-6; tentatively, D is TRBD1 (6 bases). Germline CDR1 is MDHEN and CDR2 is SYDVKM. Trimming cost V 4 bases and J 10 bases, with 14 bases left between them. This CDR3 is 14 amino acids long. CDR3 loop: CASSSQGINSPLHF. CDR3 bases: TGTGCCAGCAGTTCGCAGGGGATAAACTCACCCCTCCACTTT.